Listed below are T cell receptor beta chains from one sample, sequenced in a study of blood T cell repertoires in COVID-19. Method: immunoSEQ multiplex PCR; TCRdb's copy keeps in-frame clones and lacks some. The repertoire holds around 200,000 clones, with 80% to 90% as singletons. Sequenced material: peripheral blood. The receptors originated from a man aged 40-49 years with active or convalescent COVID-19. The CDR3 runs from the conserved cysteine through the conserved F or W. D genes are given only for firm matches. Clone size is shown for a subset of rows, as once, few, many or a class of expanded clone.

TRBD1,-,TRBV7-8,17,TRBJ2-2,CASSLIRRGRNTGELFF,TGTGCCAGCAGCTTAATCCGCAGGGGGCGAAACACCGGGGAGCTGTTTTTT
TRBD1,once,TRBV28,13,TRBJ1-6,CASSRDRGSPLHF,TGTGCCAGCAGTCGGGACAGGGGGTCACCCCTCCACTTT
TRBD1,-,TRBV29-1,12,TRBJ1-2,CSAHQGANDYTF,TGCAGCGCCCACCAGGGGGCAAATGACTACACCTTC
TRBD1,few,TRBV27,13,TRBJ1-2,CASSHGQVYGYTF,TGTGCCAGCAGCCACGGACAGGTCTATGGCTACACCTTC
-,-,TRBV5-1,13,TRBJ1-1,CASSPQVNFEAFF,TGCGCCAGCAGCCCTCAAGTGAACTTTGAAGCTTTCTTT
TRBD1,few,TRBV28,14,TRBJ2-5,CASSPSGGQETQYF,TGTGCCAGCAGTCCCTCAGGGGGCCAAGAGACCCAGTACTTC
TRBD2,-,TRBV28,12,TRBJ2-5,CASSFVAGASNF,TGTGCCAGCAGTTTTGTAGCGGGGGCTTCTAACTTC
-,once,TRBV5-4,15,TRBJ2-2,CASSLALDGTGELFF,TGTGCCAGCAGCTTGGCCCTAGACGGTACCGGGGAGCTGTTTTTT
TRBD2,-,TRBV13,13,TRBJ2-7,CASSPSGLYEQYF,TGTGCCAGCAGCCCTAGCGGCCTCTACGAGCAGTACTTC
-,-,TRBV29-1,15,TRBJ1-2,CSAGPGTMAFYGYTF,TGCAGCGCCGGGCCAGGGACAATGGCATTCTATGGCTACACCTTC
TRBD1,-,TRBV6-1,18,TRBJ2-1,CASSEAGTGAMTYNEQFF,TGTGCCAGCAGTGAAGCGGGGACAGGCGCTATGACCTACAATGAGCAGTTCTTC
TRBD1,-,TRBV10-2,13,TRBJ1-6,CASCRGTGSPLHF,TGCGCCAGCTGCAGGGGGACGGGGTCACCCCTCCACTTT
TRBD2,-,TRBV11-3,13,TRBJ2-1,CASSLREGNEQFF,TGTGCCAGCAGCTTACGGGAGGGGAATGAGCAGTTCTTC
-,-,TRBV12-3/TRBV12-4,13,TRBJ1-1,CASSSYSGTEAFF,TGTGCCAGCAGTTCATACAGTGGCACTGAAGCTTTCTTT
TRBD1,-,TRBV7-6,17,TRBJ2-3,CASSRVIGGAITDTQYF,TGTGCCAGCAGTCGAGTGATAGGGGGCGCGATAACGGATACGCAGTATTTT
-,-,TRBV30,15,TRBJ1-2,CAWSGVTHFNYGYTF,TGTGCCTGGAGTGGGGTGACACATTTTAACTATGGCTACACCTTC
TRBD1,-,TRBV30,12,TRBJ1-5,CAWGGQGGPQHF,TGTGCCTGGGGGGGACAGGGGGGGCCCCAGCATTTT
-,-,TRBV5-4,12,TRBJ1-1,CASSRTDSEAFF,TGTGCCAGCAGCCGAACCGACAGTGAAGCTTTCTTT
-,-,TRBV30,15,TRBJ2-7,CAWSVGRGGSYEQYF,TGTGCCTGGAGTGTGGGGAGAGGAGGAAGCTACGAGCAGTACTTC
-,-,TRBV6-6,16,TRBJ1-2,CASSYSSGGREEGYTF,TGTGCCAGCAGTTACTCGAGCGGGGGGCGGGAGGAGGGCTACACCTTC
-,-,TRBV7-9,16,TRBJ1-3,CASSSITDSSGNTIYF,TGTGCCAGCAGTTCCATTACAGATTCCTCTGGAAACACCATATATTTT
-,few,TRBV7-2,15,TRBJ2-2,CASSLVASNTGELFF,TGTGCCAGCAGCTTAGTGGCATCGAACACCGGGGAGCTGTTTTTT
TRBD1,-,TRBV14,13,TRBJ1-2,CASSQGTGRGYTF,TGTGCCAGCAGCCAAGGGACAGGGAGAGGCTACACCTTC
-,-,TRBV14,13,TRBJ1-1,CASGAGMNTEAFF,TGTGCCAGCGGCGCCGGGATGAACACTGAAGCTTTCTTT
TRBD2,-,TRBV14,15,TRBJ2-3,CASSPAGGYGDTQYF,TGTGCCAGCAGCCCAGCGGGGGGGTACGGAGATACGCAGTATTTT
-,few,TRBV19,14,TRBJ1-5,CASSIFGAGQPQHF,TGTGCCAGTAGTATCTTTGGGGCTGGTCAGCCCCAGCATTTT
-,once,TRBV18,16,TRBJ2-5,CASSPRPGENQETQYF,TGTGCCAGCTCACCACGTCCAGGGGAGAACCAAGAGACCCAGTACTTC
-,-,TRBV5-6,14,TRBJ1-6,CASSGGGVGSPLHF,TGTGCCAGCAGCGGTGGGGGGGTCGGTTCACCCCTCCACTTT
-,-,TRBV7-8,13,TRBJ1-5,CASSRNRDQPQHF,TGTGCCAGCAGCCGAAACAGGGATCAGCCCCAGCATTTT
TRBD2,once,TRBV2,15,TRBJ2-2,CASTGTSANTGELFF,TGTGCCAGCACCGGGACTAGCGCAAACACCGGGGAGCTGTTTTTT
TRBD1,few,TRBV2,13,TRBJ2-7,CASSRDRSYEQYF,TGTGCCAGCAGCCGGGACAGATCTTACGAGCAGTACTTC
-,-,TRBV19,13,TRBJ1-5,CASSTQGFQPQHF,TGTGCCAGTAGCACTCAGGGGTTTCAGCCCCAGCATTTT
TRBD1,-,TRBV25-1,15,TRBJ1-2,CASSESGQGARGYTF,TGTGCCAGCAGTGAGTCGGGACAGGGGGCACGAGGCTACACCTTC
TRBD1,few,TRBV19,14,TRBJ1-5,CASRGGGPLRPQHF,TGTGCCAGTAGAGGGGGCGGACCCCTCCGGCCCCAGCATTTT
-,-,TRBV11-2,14,TRBJ1-2,CASSLVSANYGYTF,TGTGCCAGCAGCTTAGTATCAGCTAACTATGGCTACACCTTC
TRBD1,-,TRBV5-4,14,TRBJ1-5,CASSKGQQDQPQHF,TGTGCCAGCAGCAAGGGACAGCAAGATCAGCCCCAGCATTTT
-,-,TRBV11-2,16,TRBJ1-4,CASSLKAGLYNEKLFF,TGTGCCAGCAGCTTAAAGGCAGGGCTCTATAATGAAAAACTGTTTTTT
-,-,TRBV5-6,14,TRBJ1-2,CASSPSRLPYGYTF,TGTGCCAGCAGCCCCTCGAGGTTGCCCTATGGCTACACCTTC
-,-,TRBV3-1/TRBV3-2,14,TRBJ2-2,CASSQARGGGELFF,TGTGCCAGCAGCCAAGCCAGGGGCGGCGGGGAGCTGTTTTTT
-,-,TRBV6-5,13,TRBJ1-2,CASLRSTAYGYTF,TGTGCCAGCCTAAGATCTACAGCCTATGGCTACACCTTC
-,-,TRBV2,13,TRBJ1-2,CASSLQINYGYTF,TGTGCCAGCAGTCTACAGATTAACTATGGCTACACCTTC
-,-,TRBV30,13,TRBJ2-5,CAWRIRAGETQYF,TGTGCCTGGAGGATAAGGGCGGGGGAGACCCAGTACTTC
TRBD1,-,TRBV30,13,TRBJ1-2,CACHRGQQEPGTF,TGTGCCTGCCACCGGGGACAGCAGGAGCCAGGAACCTTC
TRBD1,once,TRBV25-1,13,TRBJ1-1,CASSDLTGAEAFF,TGTGCCAGCAGTGATTTGACAGGGGCGGAAGCTTTCTTT
-,once,TRBV7-2,16,TRBJ2-3,CASSLVQAHDTDTQYF,TGTGCCAGCAGCTTAGTTCAGGCCCATGACACAGATACGCAGTATTTT
-,-,TRBV6-2/TRBV6-3,15,TRBJ2-7,CASSYLGGGTYEQYF,TGTGCCAGCAGTTACCTAGGGGGGGGCACCTACGAGCAGTACTTC
TRBD1,once,TRBV9,15,TRBJ2-5,CASSVGTGARETQYF,TGTGCCAGCAGCGTCGGGACAGGGGCGAGGGAGACCCAGTACTTC
TRBD1,once,TRBV28,15,TRBJ1-6,CASSRLTGGGSPLHF,TGTGCCAGCAGTCGCCTGACAGGGGGTGGTTCACCCCTCCACTTT
TRBD2,-,TRBV11-3,16,TRBJ2-1,CASSSHAGDPSNEQFF,TGTGCCAGCAGCTCGCACGCGGGGGACCCATCCAATGAGCAGTTCTTC
-,-,TRBV5-6,16,TRBJ1-3,CASSLFALDKGNTIYF,TGTGCCAGCAGCTTGTTTGCCCTAGATAAGGGAAACACCATATATTTT